This T cell receptor beta chain originates from a study of CD8 T cell repertoires and HIV-1 epitope variants. Study information: Enriched T cells were co-cultured with equal numbers of autologous T cell-negative antigen-presenting cells.

The protocol was immunoSEQ multiplex PCR, while the TCRdb copy is restricted to in-frame clones and leaves out a portion. Here the sample spans roughly 5,000 clones, 60% to 80% being singletons. In regard to this clone: The antigen remains unidentified.

The sequence derives from a male donor with HIV. The sequenced material came from cultured CD8+ T cells derived from PBMCs.

The CDR3: CASSLSNGGTDTQYF. CDR3 coding DNA: TGTGCCAGCAGTTTATCAAACGGGGGCACAGATACGCAGTATTTT. The chain employs TRBV27 and TRBJ2-3; D may be TRBD2 (5 bases). V lost 0 bases and J 1 base, leaving 8 bases between the germline ends. Germline CDR1 is MNHEY and CDR2 is SMNVEV (reference sequence). There are 15 residues in the CDR3.